Listed here are 30 T cell receptor beta chains from one sample, sequenced in a study of lymphopenia after photon versus proton radiotherapy. Clones were read by immunoSEQ multiplex PCR, and TCRdb kept only the in-frame ones, dropping some. The table records about 22,000 clones, 80% to 90% of them present only once. This sample comprised peripheral blood, obtained from a patient treated with proton-based radiotherapy. These receptors were obtained from an elderly man with esophageal cancer.

With respect to this clone: The junction does not match germline at one end; this may be a read error. The chain recombines TRBV10-3 with TRBJ2-3; the match to TRBD2 covers 8 bases. There are 16 residues in the CDR3. Per germline, CDR1 ENHRY and CDR2 SYGVKD. The CDR3 is CAINEGPGGGTDTQYF. Written as DNA, the CDR3 is TGTGCCATCAATGAGGGGCCGGGAGGGGGCACAGATACGCAGTATTTT.

The genes are TRBV18 and TRBJ2-7; the match to TRBD1 covers 9 bases. The CDR3 runs to 15 residues. J lost 3 bases, V lost 2 bases, and 5 bases had no gene match. Germline V gene lookup returns CDR1 KGHSH and CDR2 LQKENI. CDR3 region: CASSPGTGTYYEQYF. The CDR3 coding sequence is TGTGCCAGCTCACCAGGGACAGGGACATACTACGAGCAGTACTTC.

V is TRBV4-3 and J is TRBJ1-2; 7 bases line up with TRBD1. The CDR3 is 16 amino acids. Germline V gene sequence: CDR1 LGHNA, CDR2 YSLEER. V lost 1 base, J lost 0 bases, and 5 bases stayed unmatched. In DNA form, the CDR3 reads TGCGCCAGCAGCCAAGCCCGGGACAGAGCTAACTATGGCTACACCTTC. Translating it yields CASSQARDRANYGYTF.

The CDR3 region has the DNA TGTGCCACCAGCAGAGATCAGGGATGGGATGAAAAACTGTTTTTT. Encoded protein: CATSRDQGWDEKLFF. V gene TRBV15 combines with J gene TRBJ1-4; tentatively, D is TRBD1 (5 bases). This CDR3 is 15 amino acids long. Germline V lookup: CDR1 LNHNV, CDR2 YYDKDF (reference sequence). Trimming cost V 0 bases and J 6 bases, with 11 bases left between them.

The table lists this clone with a count of one. The J gene is TRBJ2-7, the V gene TRBV12-2; the table's D gene call, TRBD1, was not cross checked with the DNA. TRBV12-2 is marked as a pseudogene. CDR3 length: 15 amino acids. As DNA, the CDR3 is TGTGCAAGTCGCTCCCAGGGGGGAGCGCTCTACGAGCAGTACTTC. Translated: CASRSQGGALYEQYF.

The J gene is TRBJ2-7, the V gene TRBV11-2, with TRBD2 matching over 7 bases. V dropped 1 base and J dropped 5; count of bases not matched to a gene: 8. The CDR3 runs 15 residues. Germline V gene lookup returns CDR1 SGHAT and CDR2 FQNNGV. CDR3 region: CASSLAGGVIHEQYF. CDR3 sequence (DNA): TGTGCCAGCAGCTTAGCGGGGGGTGTCATCCACGAGCAGTACTTC.

CDR3 in amino acids: CASSVDLAGGQSGQNEQFF. The CDR3 coding sequence is TGTGCCAGCAGCGTAGACCTAGCGGGGGGGCAATCGGGTCAGAATGAGCAGTTCTTC. V usage is TRBV9 and J usage is TRBJ2-1, with 12 positions matching TRBD2. Germline V gives CDR1 SGDLS, CDR2 YYNGEE. The V gene end was trimmed by 0 bases and the J gene end by 7 bases; junction bases not matched to a gene: 14. The CDR3 is made up of 19 amino acids.

The CDR3 bases are TGTGCCAGCAGCGTAGTCGGGGTTGAAAATTCACCCCTCCACTTT. This codes for CASSVVGVENSPLHF. J is TRBJ1-6 and V is TRBV9, with D unresolved. The CDR3 loop spans 15 amino acids. The germline gives CDR1 SGDLS, CDR2 YYNGEE. V lost 0 bases and J lost 7, with 11 bases in between.

This clone was detected only a few times. V is TRBV29-1 and J is TRBJ1-1; D is unresolved. Germline values: CDR1 SQVTM, CDR2 ANQGSEA. Trimming pared 2 bases from V and 7 bases from J, leaving 5 bases between. CDR3 length: 10 residues. The CDR3 here is CSVEYGEAFF. CDR3 nucleotide sequence: TGCAGCGTTGAATACGGTGAAGCTTTCTTT.

This clone was seen a handful of times. CDR3 nucleotides: TGCGCCAGCAGCTTGGAGCTAGCGGGGAGCACAGATACGCAGTATTTT. This sequence encodes CASSLELAGSTDTQYF. This chain joins TRBV5-1 and TRBJ2-3; TRBD2 agrees at 9 bases. With 0 bases clipped from V and 0 bases from J, the junction kept 2 bases outside the gene matches. The CDR3 extends over 16 amino acids. Germline CDR1 SGHRS, CDR2 YFSETQ.

This chain connects TRBV7-2 to TRBJ2-1; TRBD2 agrees at 12 bases. The germline V gene encodes CDR1 SGHTA and CDR2 FQGNSA. Trimming at V came to 5 bases and at J to 10 bases, leaving 18 bases not matched to a gene. The CDR3 has 18 amino acids. The CDR3 DNA follows: TGTGCCAGCAGCATAACAGGGACTAGCGGGCCGGTGGGGGAGGAGCAGTTCTTC. Residues: CASSITGTSGPVGEEQFF.

The genes are TRBV7-8 and TRBJ2-1; D remains unclear. Between the trimmed V and J ends, which lost 5 bases and 10 bases, there was a span of 18 bases. The CDR3 length is 14 residues. Germline CDR1 reads SGHVS; CDR2 reads FQNEAQ. In DNA, the CDR3 is TGTGCCAGCAGCCTAAGTGGACCCACGCTAGAGCAGTTCTTC. Its protein product is CASSLSGPTLEQFF.

This clone was observed once. This chain joins TRBV5-4 and TRBJ2-6; 8 bases map to TRBD1. The CDR3 runs to 18 residues. Germline V gene sequence: CDR1 SGHNT, CDR2 YYREEE (reference sequence). The junction had 8 bases not matched to a gene; V was cut back by 3 bases and J by 0 bases. The CDR3 DNA follows: TGTGCCAGCAGCTGGGGGGACAGGCTCTTCTCTGGGGCCAACGTCCTGACTTTC. Protein: CASSWGDRLFSGANVLTF.

The chain uses TRBV10-2 and TRBJ1-5; possible D gene TRBD1, 5 bases. Germline V gene data show CDR1 as WSHSY and CDR2 as SAAADI. V was pared by 9 bases and J by 6 bases, with 12 bases between. This CDR3 is built from 12 residues. The CDR3 DNA reads TGCGCCAGGGGGGAAAACAGTCAGCCCCAGCATTTT. Encoded protein: CARGENSQPQHF.

This chain uses TRBV4-3 with TRBJ1-6, with TRBD1 identical over 8 bases. The ends lost 3 bases at V and 9 bases at J; junction bases unmatched: 1. Germline CDR1 reads LGHNA; CDR2 reads YSLEER. CDR3 size: 13 residues. CDR3 bases: TGCGCCAGCAGCCAGACAGGGGTTTCACCCCTCCACTTT. The encoded protein is CASSQTGVSPLHF.

A few counts support this clone. The chain joins TRBV2 to TRBJ2-7, with 10 bases lining up with TRBD2. The CDR3 has 13 residues. Trimming took 8 bases from V and 6 from J; bases not matched to a gene: 7. In germline, CDR1 is SNHLY, CDR2 FYNNEI. CDR3 in amino acids: CASAGTSAPEQYF. DNA for the CDR3: TGTGCCAGCGCCGGGACTAGCGCCCCCGAGCAGTACTTC.

The chain has TRBV7-3 and TRBJ1-2, with 9 bases fitting TRBD1. The J segment lost 4 bases and the V segment lost 5 bases, leaving 17 bases of the junction unmatched. Germline V CDR1 and CDR2: SGHTA, FQGTGA. CDR3 size: 18 residues. The CDR3 protein is CASSPRSGRTGDFYGYTF. CDR3 nucleotides: TGTGCCAGCAGCCCGAGAAGTGGTCGGACAGGGGATTTCTATGGCTACACCTTC.

The V and J genes are TRBV18 and TRBJ2-7; 9 bases map to TRBD1. With V trimmed by 5 bases and J by 3 bases, 8 bases remained unmatched. Germline values: CDR1 KGHSH, CDR2 LQKENI. The length of the CDR3 is 15 residues. Written as DNA, the CDR3 is TGTGCCAGCTCATCCCCGGGACAGGGTGGCTACGAGCAGTACTTC. Translation gives CASSSPGQGGYEQYF.

The chain is built from TRBV5-1 and TRBJ1-2; TRBD1 matches 7 bases. From germline, CDR1 is SGHRS and CDR2 YFSETQ. The CDR3 length is 14 residues. V lost 0 bases to trimming and J lost 6 bases; unmatched junction nucleotides: 5. CDR3 nucleotide sequence: TGCGCCAGCAGCTTGGAGGGGGCTGTTGATGGCTACACCTTC. This codes for CASSLEGAVDGYTF. Full variable domain (remainder filled in from reference TRBV5-1 and TRBJ1-2): KAGVTQTPRYLIKTRGQQVTLSCSPISGHRSVSWYQQTPGQGLQFLFEYFSETQRNKGNFPGRFSGRQFSNSRSEMNVSTLELGDSALYLCASSLEGAVDGYTFGSGTRLTVV.

The CDR3: CASKTPDRGNTIYF. CDR3 nucleotides: TGTGCCAGCAAGACCCCGGACAGGGGGAACACCATATATTTT. The chain combines TRBV2 with TRBJ1-3, with 10 bases aligning to TRBD1. With V trimmed by 7 bases and J by 7 bases, 7 bases remained unmatched. The CDR3 is 14 amino acids. Germline lookup yields CDR1 SNHLY and CDR2 FYNNEI.

This chain uses TRBV5-1 with TRBJ1-1; the D is unclear. This CDR3 is 16 amino acids long. Germline CDR1 is SGHRS and CDR2 is YFSETQ. The V and J ends lost 0 bases and 5 bases respectively, with 17 bases between them. The CDR3 loop reads CASSLDQTAIGTEAFF. The CDR3 DNA reads as TGCGCCAGCAGCTTGGACCAGACCGCTATAGGGACTGAAGCTTTCTTT.

This chain uses TRBV6-5 with TRBJ2-1; TRBD1 matches at 7 bases. Germline CDR1 reads MNHEY; CDR2 reads SVGAGI. The length of the CDR3 is 15 residues. V lost 5 bases to trimming and J lost 3 bases; unmatched junction nucleotides: 7. The CDR3 spells CASSPTGTDYNEQFF. The DNA for the CDR3 is TGTGCCAGCAGTCCCACCGGGACAGACTACAATGAGCAGTTCTTC.

This clone has more than one count but fewer than ten. The V call is TRBV29-1, the J call TRBJ1-2; D call uncertain. This CDR3 comprises 12 residues. Germline lookup yields CDR1 SQVTM and CDR2 ANQGSEA. The V end lost 7 bases, the J end lost 6 bases, and 15 bases lay between the germline ends. This CDR3 reads CSASQGSNGYTF. As DNA, the CDR3 is TGCAGCGCCAGTCAAGGATCGAATGGCTACACCTTC.

V is TRBV5-1 and J is TRBJ1-5, with no clear D. There are 15 residues in the CDR3. Deletions cut 4 bases from V and 5 bases from J, with 16 bases between. CDR1 is SGHRS and CDR2 is YFSETQ in the germline V gene. CDR3 loop: CASSLRTGKDQPQHF. DNA of the CDR3: TGCGCCAGCAGCCTTCGGACGGGGAAAGATCAGCCCCAGCATTTT.

The rearrangement links TRBV6-4 to TRBJ1-2; D perhaps matches TRBD1 (5 bases). The V gene lost 3 bases and the J gene lost 0 bases, with 8 bases spanning the gap. Germline values: CDR1 MRHNA, CDR2 SNTAGT. This CDR3 region has 14 residues. The CDR3, as DNA: TGTGCCAGCAGTGAGGGGGGGGCTAACTATGGCTACACCTTC. This encodes CASSEGGANYGYTF.

V is TRBV7-2 and J is TRBJ2-1; 9 bases align to TRBD2. Trimming cost V 0 bases and J 0 bases; bases outside gene matches: 12. The CDR3 spans 20 residues. CDR1 is SGHTA, CDR2 FQGNSA, per germline. CDR3 region: CASSLALSAGGPYSYNEQFF. In nucleotides, the CDR3 is TGTGCCAGCAGCTTAGCGCTCTCGGCGGGGGGGCCCTACTCCTACAATGAGCAGTTCTTC.

This clone was observed a single time. V and J are TRBV7-2 and TRBJ2-7, with D hard to call. The germline CDR1 and CDR2 sequences are SGHTA and FQGNSA. This CDR3 is built from 16 residues. V was clipped by 5 bases and J by 0 bases, with 17 bases between them. CDR3 sequence (DNA): TGTGCCAGCAGCCCCGCCGGGCGGACCACCTCCTACGAGCAGTACTTC. Its translation is CASSPAGRTTSYEQYF.

This clone showed up just once. The rearrangement links TRBV5-4 to TRBJ2-5; 13 bases align to TRBD2. The CDR3 has 16 residues. With 3 bases clipped from V and 0 bases from J, the junction kept 2 bases outside the gene matches. Germline lookup yields CDR1 SGHNT and CDR2 YYREEE (reference sequence). CDR3 nucleotides: TGTGCCAGCAGCTCGACTAGCGGGAGGAACCAAGAGACCCAGTACTTC. Amino acids: CASSSTSGRNQETQYF.

This chain uses TRBV5-6 with TRBJ1-3; tentatively, D is TRBD1 (6 bases). There are 16 residues in the CDR3. The V gene's germline CDR1 is SGHDT and CDR2 YYEEEE. V dropped 4 bases and J dropped 4 bases, with 18 bases sitting between them. CDR3 sequence (DNA): TGTGCCAGCAGCATGTTTAACCGGGACATCGGAAACACCATATATTTT. Protein sequence: CASSMFNRDIGNTIYF.

The chain links TRBV6-5 to TRBJ2-5, with D possibly matching TRBD1 (6 bases). The CDR3 length is 13 residues. With 5 bases removed from V and 3 bases from J, the gap between germline ends came to 10 bases. Germline values: CDR1 MNHEY, CDR2 SVGAGI. Written as DNA, the CDR3 is TGTGCCAGCAGTCCGGACAGAAAAGAGACCCAGTACTTC. It specifies CASSPDRKETQYF.